The entry that follows covers one T cell receptor beta chain sequence. These data belong to a study of cytomegalovirus exposure and HLA in healthy donors. After removal of 3 bases from V and 3 bases from J, the junction contained 5 bases not matched to a gene. Germline V lookup: CDR1 SGHVS, CDR2 FQNEAQ. The CDR3 consists of 14 residues. PCR involved 60 Vbeta and 13 Jbeta primers. Profiling relied on immunoSEQ multiplex PCR, and the TCRdb table lists in-frame clones only, not all of them. The sample records some 99,000 clones, around 73% being singletons. The V call is TRBV7-8, the J call TRBJ2-7; TRBD1 aligns across 7 bases. The sequence came from a man in his forties or fifties in good health and CMV-seronegative. The sequencing input was PBMCs. In DNA, the CDR3 is TGTGCCAGCAGCTTTTTCGCAGGGGGCTACGAGCAGTACTTC. Translation: CASSFFAGGYEQYF. Complete variable domain (other parts from reference TRBV7-8 and TRBJ2-7): GAGVSQSPRYKVAKRGQDVALRCDPISGHVSLFWYQQALGQGPEFLTYFQNEAQLDKSGLPSDRFFAERPEGSVSTLKIQRTQQEDSAVYLCASSFFAGGYEQYFGPGTRLTVT.